This note documents a single T cell receptor (beta chain) sequence. Time point reported: time of PML onset. This sample stems from a study of multiple sclerosis patients with progressive multifocal leukoencephalopathy. Sequencing used immunoSEQ multiplex PCR; TCRdb keeps in-frame clones, though not all of them. The sample holds approximately 31,000 clones, more than 85% seen once. V was pared by 6 bases and J by 5 bases, with 4 bases of the junction left unmatched. The germline gives CDR1 DFQATT, CDR2 SNEGSKA (reference sequence). The CDR3 spans 11 residues. Material: PBMCs, obtained from a patient treated with natalizumab. J is TRBJ2-7 and V is TRBV20-1, with 7 positions matching TRBD1. This clonotype originated in a human donor with progressive multifocal leukoencephalopathy. CDR3 sequence: CSARTGDEQYF. The DNA of the CDR3 is TGCAGTGCGAGGACAGGTGACGAGCAGTACTTC.